This is a list of T cell receptor delta chains from one sample in a study of γδ T cells in repeated Plasmodium falciparum infection. TCRdb reran clone calling via CATT on the multiplex PCR reads. Here the sample spans 50,000 to 60,000 delta-chain clones, around 2% being singletons. Specimen: gamma-delta T cells from blood. The receptors shown here come from a pool of human donors (malaria-infected and uninfected, not separated). The CDR3 runs from the conserved cysteine through the conserved F or W. The D gene is left open where the match is weak. Some rows have no size entry. The others give once, few or many, or a class for an expanded clone.

j_gene	v_gene	len	d_gene	abundance	CDR3nt	CDR3aa
TRDJ1	TRDV2	19	TRDD3	medium-sized	TGTGCCTGTGACACGGTTACTGGGGGATACCAACTACACGCCGATAAACTCATCTTT	CACDTVTGGYQLHADKLIF
TRDJ2	TRDV1	19	TRDD3	medium-sized	TGTGCTCTTTTTCCTACTGTTGGGGGATATTTAGCCTTGACAGCACAACTCTTCTTT	CALFPTVGGYLALTAQLFF
TRDJ1	TRDV1	18	TRDD3	medium-sized	TGTGCTCTTTACGCCCCTCGTACTGGGGGATACCCGGCCGATAAACTCATCTTT	CALYAPRTGGYPADKLIF
TRDJ1	TRDV2	14	.	medium-sized	TGTGCCTGTGACACGCTTACTGGTACCGATAAACTCATCTTT	CACDTLTGTDKLIF
TRDJ1	TRDV2	18	TRDD3	many	TGTGCCTGTGACACCGTGGGGGATACGGGAGAAAACACCGATAAACTCATCTTT	CACDTVGDTGENTDKLIF
TRDJ1	TRDV1	24	TRDD3	medium-sized	TGTGCTCTTGGGGACCGACACGCTAATGTTCGAAATTACCGGGGGATATTGCGCGCCGATAAACTCATCTTT	CALGDRHANVRNYRGILRADKLIF
TRDJ1	TRDV2	15	TRDD3	medium-sized	TGTGCCTGTGACCCATTACTGGGGGACACCGATAAACTCATCTTT	CACDPLLGDTDKLIF
TRDJ1	TRDV1	18	.	medium-sized	TGTGCTCTTGGGGAGGGTCCTACACCGCCCCTCCCGACCGATAAACTCATCTTT	CALGEGPTPPLPTDKLIF
TRDJ1	TRDV1	19	TRDD3	many	TGTGCTCTTGGGGAACCGGCCTTCCCGGTACTGGGGGCCTTCGATAAACTCATCTTT	CALGEPAFPVLGAFDKLIF
TRDJ1	TRDV2	16	.	many	TGTGCCTGTGACACCGTTGGGGGTCAAGACACCGATAAACTCATCTTT	CACDTVGGQDTDKLIF
TRDJ1	TRDV1	16	.	many	TGTGCTCTTGGGCCGGGGGGGCCTGGGAACACCGATAAACTCATCTTT	CALGPGGPGNTDKLIF
TRDJ1	TRAV38-2/DV8	26	TRDD3	.	TGTGCTTATACGGGGCCGCCCTCCACTCAGCCCCGTACTGGGGGATACCATACGACGGGGCCCGATAAACTCATATTT	CAYTGPPSTQPRTGGYHTTGPDKLIF
TRDJ1	TRDV2	15	TRDD3	medium-sized	TGTGCCTGTGACCCCCTGGGGGATACAGCGGATAAACTCATCTTT	CACDPLGDTADKLIF
TRDJ1	TRDV3	17	.	many	TGTGCCTACCGATATCCCTACCTCGTGGGGAACACCGATAAACTCATCTTT	CAYRYPYLVGNTDKLIF
TRDJ1	TRDV3	16	TRDD3	many	TGTGCCTTTAGTGGCTACTGGGGGATTAGGGCCGATAAACTCATCTTT	CAFSGYWGIRADKLIF
TRDJ1	TRDV1	17	.	many	TGTGCTCTTGGGGAACCCACCTCCTGGGAGTACACCGATAAACTCATCTTT	CALGEPTSWEYTDKLIF
TRDJ1	TRDV3	18	TRDD3	medium-sized	TGTGCCTTTAGTTTTCCTACAAACTGGGGGAGTGTAACCGATAAACTCATCTTT	CAFSFPTNWGSVTDKLIF
TRDJ1	TRDV2	17	.	medium-sized	TGTGCCCCTCGGGATGGGGACCTAATATCGTACACCGATAAACTCATCTTT	CAPRDGDLISYTDKLIF